The 31 T cell receptor beta chains presented below share a single source sample, sequenced in a study of regulatory T cells in long-lasting Graves disease. Researchers made TCR beta libraries by using iRepertoire HTBI primers and running Arm-PCR on CDR3 regions. TCRdb recomputed calls from the multiplex PCR reads with MiXCR, one row per CDR3 protein. The table has 380,000 or so distinct CDR3 sequences, 15% to 20% seen once; the top ten hold around 20%. The time point: newly diagnosed GD, antithyroid drugs for less than 3 months. The TCR library used RNA extracted from PBMCs. The same data also went into a second study, on T cells in Graves' hyperthyroidism and ophthalmopathy.

Specimen: peripheral blood mononuclear cells (PBMCs), collected at new diagnosis, from a patient treated with antithyroid drugs. These receptors were collected from a young woman with Graves disease.

This clonotype came up many times. One junction end disagrees with the germline gene, perhaps due to a read error. This chain links TRBV6-1 with TRBJ2-1; D might be TRBD2 (7 bases). The CDR3 consists of 16 residues. Germline CDR1 is MNHNS and CDR2 is SASEGT. The CDR3 region has the DNA TGTGCCAGCAGCGAAGGGGGGGGGGGAACCTACAATGAGCAGTTCTTC. Protein sequence: CASSEGGGGTYNEQFF.

The chain has TRBV19 and TRBJ1-1, with D hard to call. With 7 bases removed from V and 2 bases from J, the gap between germline ends came to 11 bases. CDR3 size: 13 residues. CDR1 LNHDA and CDR2 SQIVND come from the germline V gene (reference sequence). The CDR3 DNA sequence: TGTGCCAGTAAACGGGCAGCAAACACTGAAGCTTTCTTT. It translates to CASKRAANTEAFF.

This clonotype was detected many times. The V call is TRBV20-1, the J call TRBJ2-3; 7 nucleotides line up with TRBD2. The J segment lost 9 bases and the V segment lost 5 bases, leaving 14 bases of the junction unmatched. Germline V CDR1 and CDR2: DFQATT, SNEGSKA (reference sequence). The CDR3 loop spans 14 amino acids. The CDR3 DNA sequence: TGCAGTGCTTCCCGAGGTAGCGGGCAGCACACGCAGTATTTT. Its translation is CSASRGSGQHTQYF.

The chain combines TRBV6-1 with TRBJ1-6, with unresolved D. Germline V gene data show CDR1 as MNHNS and CDR2 as SASEGT. The V end lost 6 bases, the J end lost 5 bases, and 11 bases lay between the germline ends. The CDR3 contains 14 residues. The CDR3 loop is CASSPRTNNSPLHF. The CDR3 nucleotides read TGTGCCAGCAGCCCGCGGACCAATAATTCACCCCTCCACTTT.

The V and J genes are TRBV7-6 and TRBJ2-2; D is unresolved. V lost 1 base and J lost 6, with 12 bases in between. The CDR3 consists of 15 residues. Germline V gene lookup returns CDR1 SGHVS and CDR2 FNYEAQ. CDR3: CASSLGIITAGELFF. The DNA of the CDR3 is TGTGCCAGCAGCTTAGGGATTATCACGGCCGGGGAGCTGTTTTTT.

The chain recombines TRBV20-1 with TRBJ2-1; 13 bases are shared with TRBD2. Germline CDR1 DFQATT, CDR2 SNEGSKA (reference sequence). The CDR3 has 16 residues. Trimming at V came to 3 bases and at J to 0 bases, leaving 2 bases not matched to a gene. The CDR3 DNA reads as TGCAGTGCTAGGACTAGCGGGGGGTCCTCCTACAATGAGCAGTTCTTC. Translated: CSARTSGGSSYNEQFF.

Many counts were recorded for this clonotype. The chain carries TRBV4-1 and TRBJ2-7; maybe TRBD2 (6 bases). The CDR3 is made up of 16 amino acids. The ends were cut back, 0 bases at V and 3 bases at J, with 15 bases in the middle. Germline assignment: CDR1 MGHRA and CDR2 YSYEKL. CDR3: CASSQDLVAAVYEQYF. CDR3 in DNA: TGCGCCAGCAGCCAAGATCTGGTAGCGGCCGTCTACGAGCAGTACTTC.

This clonotype has a count of ten or more. This rearrangement joins TRBV11-2 to TRBJ2-7; 9 bases align to TRBD1. The CDR3 runs 15 residues. The germline V gene has CDR1 SGHAT and CDR2 FQNNGV. The V gene end was trimmed by 1 base and the J gene end by 3 bases; junction bases not matched to a gene: 4. The CDR3 nucleotides read TGTGCCAGCAGCTTAGCCGCGACAGGGGGCTACGAGCAGTACTTC. Protein product: CASSLAATGGYEQYF.

In this sample, this clonotype turned up many times. This chain links TRBV3-1 with TRBJ1-1, with 8 bases that match TRBD1. The CDR3 extends over 14 amino acids. Per the germline V gene, CDR1 is LGHDT and CDR2 is YNNKEL (reference sequence). Trimming removed 3 bases from V and 0 bases from J; junction bases left unmatched: 0. CDR3 sequence: CASSQTGVNTEAFF. The CDR3 nucleotides are TGTGCCAGCAGCCAGACAGGGGTGAACACTGAAGCTTTCTTT.

This clonotype was counted a few times. The chain recombines TRBV4-1 with TRBJ2-7; 9 bases are a match to TRBD1. The CDR3 is made up of 14 amino acids. Per the germline V gene, CDR1 is MGHRA and CDR2 is YSYEKL. Germline trimming cut 4 bases from V and 5 bases from J; bases unmatched to any gene: 6. In DNA, the CDR3 is TGCGCCAGCAGCCCGGGACAGGGCTATGACGAGCAGTACTTC. Protein: CASSPGQGYDEQYF.

This clonotype was recorded only once. A single base separates this from a much larger clone, so it may be a read error. The CDR3 end shows no conserved phenylalanine or tryptophan, and so a read error is likely. The chain carries TRBV12-3 or TRBV12-4 and TRBJ2-7; D is perhaps TRBD2 (7 bases). The CDR3 runs to 12 residues. V dropped 3 bases and J dropped 7 bases, with 10 bases sitting between them. CDR3 loop: CASSFGGREQYL. In nucleotides, the CDR3 is TGTGCCAGCAGTTTCGGGGGGCGTGAGCAGTACCTC.

V is TRBV11-2 and J is TRBJ2-7; D is undetermined. The germline gives CDR1 SGHAT, CDR2 FQNNGV. V lost 1 base and J lost 1, with 8 bases in between. The CDR3 has 14 amino acids. The CDR3 DNA is TGTGCCAGCAGCTTAGGTCCGGTTTCCTACGAGCAGTACTTC. Its translation is CASSLGPVSYEQYF.

This clonotype came up many times. The chain links TRBV2 to TRBJ1-5, with D unclear. CDR3 length: 13 residues. Germline V lookup: CDR1 SNHLY, CDR2 FYNNEI. V was cut by 4 bases and J by 7 bases, with 11 bases left in between. In DNA, the CDR3 is TGTGCCAGCAGTGTCGAGGGTCGCCAGCCCCAGCATTTT. Residues: CASSVEGRQPQHF.

This clonotype has a handful of counts. The rearrangement joins TRBV20-1 to TRBJ2-3, with D unclear. V lost 4 bases and J lost 7, with 9 bases in between. Germline assignment: CDR1 DFQATT and CDR2 SNEGSKA (reference sequence). The CDR3 contains 11 residues. Written as DNA, the CDR3 is TGCAGTGCTACAAGAAGTTATACGCAGTATTTT. Protein product: CSATRSYTQYF.

This clonotype was seen at least ten times. The V call is TRBV28, the J call TRBJ1-6; D is unclear. The CDR3 sequence is 11 residues long. Germline values: CDR1 MDHEN, CDR2 SYDVKM. V was trimmed by 10 bases and J by 14 bases, leaving 15 bases between them. CDR3: CATTGTFTLHF. CDR3 DNA sequence: TGTGCCACAACCGGAACCTTCACCCTCCACTTT.

This clonotype has ten or more counts. This chain uses TRBV20-1 with TRBJ2-2; possible D gene TRBD2, 6 bases. V was cut by 4 bases and J by 0 bases, with 15 bases left in between. Germline values: CDR1 DFQATT, CDR2 SNEGSKA (reference sequence). The CDR3 length is 16 residues. This CDR3 is CSAKQPGRPNTGELFF. For the CDR3, the DNA is TGCAGTGCTAAACAACCCGGGAGACCGAACACCGGGGAGCTGTTTTTT.

The V call is TRBV7-9, the J call TRBJ2-1; TRBD2 agrees at 7 bases. This CDR3 has 17 residues. V dropped 6 bases and J dropped 7; count of bases not matched to a gene: 18. Germline V gives CDR1 SEHNR, CDR2 FQNEAQ (reference sequence). In DNA, the CDR3 is TGTGCCAGCAGACCCGGACTAGTCGTTTCGACATATAATGAGCAGTTCTTC. The encoded protein is CASRPGLVVSTYNEQFF.

The table lists this clonotype with many counts. The rearrangement joins TRBV24-1 to TRBJ2-1; D not certain. Germline CDR1 is KGHDR and CDR2 is SFDVKD. V was pared by 2 bases and J by 3 bases, with 7 bases between. The CDR3 is 14 residues long. The CDR3 spells CATSDWADYNEQFF. The DNA for the CDR3 is TGTGCCACCAGTGATTGGGCCGACTACAATGAGCAGTTCTTC.

In regard to this clonotype: A clone one base away is much larger, so this may be a read error. The missing conserved phenylalanine or tryptophan at the end of this CDR3 makes a read error likely. This chain connects TRBV7-8 to TRBJ1-5; no clear D. This CDR3 has 14 residues. The ends were cut back, 5 bases at V and 2 bases at J, with 10 bases in the middle. Germline V gene lookup returns CDR1 SGHVS and CDR2 FQNEAQ. The CDR3 sequence: CASSPSGGNQPQHL. The CDR3 bases are TGTGCCAGCAGCCCGAGTGGCGGCAATCAGCCCCAGCATCTT.

The chain recombines TRBV7-3 with TRBJ1-5; D is possibly TRBD1 (5 bases). Germline V gene lookup returns CDR1 SGHTA and CDR2 FQGTGA. Trimming pared 0 bases from V and 7 bases from J, leaving 10 bases between. The CDR3 totals 14 residues. The CDR3 region has the DNA TGTGCCAGCAGCTTAACAGGGACCAGCCAGCCCCAGCATTTT. Translation: CASSLTGTSQPQHF.

This clonotype was seen only a few times. J is TRBJ1-1 and V is TRBV15; TRBD1 is a possible D gene (5 bases). From germline, CDR1 is LNHNV and CDR2 YYDKDF (reference sequence). The CDR3 loop spans 14 amino acids. The CDR3 DNA sequence: TGTGGCGCCGGGACCGAGTTTATGAACACTGAAGCTTTCTTT. Residues: CGAGTEFMNTEAFF.

This clonotype is a singleton in its sample. This sequence joins TRBV25-1 and TRBJ2-1; no definite D call. With 2 bases removed from V and 8 bases from J, the gap between germline ends came to 7 bases. The CDR3 is made up of 12 amino acids. CDR1 and CDR2 (germline): MGHDK, SYGVNS. This CDR3 reads CASSEKGHEQFF. CDR3 DNA: TGTGCCAGCAGTGAAAAAGGGCATGAGCAGTTCTTC.

In this sample, this clonotype turned up a few times. This rearrangement joins TRBV6-2 or TRBV6-3 to TRBJ1-2; 8 bases match TRBD1. J gave up 3 bases and V 5 bases, and 5 bases lay outside the gene matches. From germline, CDR1 is MNHEY and CDR2 SVGEGT. The CDR3 is 14 residues long. The CDR3 is CASSDGTGYYGYTF. The CDR3 DNA reads as TGTGCCAGCAGTGACGGGACAGGATACTATGGCTACACCTTC.

This clonotype has ten or more counts. The chain recombines TRBV30 with TRBJ1-4; D is undetermined. The CDR3 has 15 amino acids. Germline CDR1 is GTSNPN and CDR2 is SVGIG (reference sequence). Trimming removed 0 bases from V and 7 bases from J, with 15 bases in between. The DNA for the CDR3 is TGTGCCTGGAGTGTACGAGGAGGGTGGGGTGAAAAACTGTTTTTT. Protein sequence: CAWSVRGGWGEKLFF.

This clonotype was seen ten or more times. The CDR3 loop reads CASSYSQVQNTEAFF. Written as DNA, the CDR3 is TGTGCCAGCAGTTACTCCCAGGTCCAGAACACTGAAGCTTTCTTT. This chain uses TRBV6-9 with TRBJ1-1; D is ambiguous. This CDR3 is 15 amino acids long. V shed 3 bases and J shed 1 base, with 12 bases lying between them. CDR1 MNHGY and CDR2 SVAAGI come from the germline V gene.

Points on this clonotype: This likely traces to a read error, being one base from a far larger clone. The chain recombines TRBV28 with TRBJ2-1; tentative D call: TRBD1 (6 bases). Germline CDR1 reads MDHEN; CDR2 reads SYDVKM. With 4 bases removed from V and 13 bases from J, the gap between germline ends came to 20 bases. The CDR3 spans 14 residues. The DNA of the CDR3 is TGTGCCAGCAGTTCACGGTTGGGACAAGAGACCCAGTTCTTC. The encoded protein is CASSSRLGQETQFF. The variable domain in full, completed from reference TRBV28 and TRBJ2-1, reads DVKVTQSSRYLVKRTGEKVFLECVQDMDHENMFWYRQDPGLGLRLIYFSYDVKMKEKGDIPEGYSVSREKKERFSLILESASTNQTSMYLCASSSRLGQETQFFGPGTRLTVL.

This clonotype was recorded at least ten times. CDR3 nucleotide sequence: TGTGCCAGCAGCTTTTATACCGGGACAGGGGGCAATGAGCAGTTCTTC. Protein sequence: CASSFYTGTGGNEQFF. The V and J genes are TRBV7-8 and TRBJ2-1; TRBD1 matches at 11 bases. The ends lost 3 bases at V and 6 bases at J; junction bases unmatched: 7. Germline CDR1 reads SGHVS; CDR2 reads FQNEAQ. This CDR3 region has 16 residues.

This clonotype was seen at least ten times. This sequence joins TRBV12-3 or TRBV12-4 and TRBJ2-7; the D gene is possibly TRBD1 (5 bases). CDR3 length: 14 residues. V was shortened by 3 bases and J by 0 bases, with 9 bases between the two germline ends. The CDR3 sequence: CASSFHRSSYEQYF. The CDR3, as DNA: TGTGCCAGCAGTTTCCACAGGAGCTCCTACGAGCAGTACTTC.

This clonotype was counted only a few times. The chain recombines TRBV27 with TRBJ1-1; D not resolved. Germline assignment: CDR1 MNHEY and CDR2 SMNVEV (reference sequence). The CDR3 loop spans 14 amino acids. Trimming took off 0 bases at V and 0 bases at J, with 5 bases between the two ends. DNA of the CDR3: TGTGCCAGCAGTTTATCCGAATTGAACACTGAAGCTTTCTTT. It is translated as CASSLSELNTEAFF.

This clonotype was seen more than once but under ten times. This chain joins TRBV28 and TRBJ1-5; D might be TRBD1 (6 bases). Germline loops: CDR1 MDHEN, CDR2 SYDVKM. CDR3 length: 14 amino acids. Trimming took 9 bases from V and 4 from J, leaving 16 bases between them. The CDR3 DNA reads TGTGCCAGTCGCAACAGGGTGAAGAATCAGCCCCAGCATTTT. Amino acids: CASRNRVKNQPQHF.

The chain uses TRBV6-1 and TRBJ1-5; tentative D call: TRBD1 (6 bases). The CDR3 sequence is 14 residues long. The germline CDR1 and CDR2 sequences are MNHNS and SASEGT. The germline V and J ends were trimmed by 6 bases and 0 bases, with 9 bases remaining between them. The CDR3 spells CASRGAGSNQPQHF. DNA for the CDR3: TGTGCCAGCAGGGGGGCCGGTAGCAATCAGCCCCAGCATTTT.